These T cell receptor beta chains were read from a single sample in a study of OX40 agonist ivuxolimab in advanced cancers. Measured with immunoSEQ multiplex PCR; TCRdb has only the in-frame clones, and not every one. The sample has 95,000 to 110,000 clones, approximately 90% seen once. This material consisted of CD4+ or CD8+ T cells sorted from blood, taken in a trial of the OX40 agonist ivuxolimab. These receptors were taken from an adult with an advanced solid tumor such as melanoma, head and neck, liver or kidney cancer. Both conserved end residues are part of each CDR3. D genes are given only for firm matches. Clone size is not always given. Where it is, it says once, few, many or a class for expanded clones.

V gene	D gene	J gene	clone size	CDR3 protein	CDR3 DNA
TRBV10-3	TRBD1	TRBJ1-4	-	CATRSTGDEKLFF	TGTGCCACCCGCTCGACAGGGGATGAAAAACTGTTTTTT
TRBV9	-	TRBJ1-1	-	CASSVEGRAEAFF	TGTGCCAGCAGCGTAGAGGGCAGGGCTGAAGCTTTCTTT
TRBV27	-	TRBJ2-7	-	CASSPRIVGYEQYF	TGTGCCAGCAGTCCGCGTATAGTGGGTTACGAGCAGTACTTC
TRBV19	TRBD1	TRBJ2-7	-	CASSPGTGGFYEQYF	TGTGCCAGTAGTCCCGGGACAGGGGGCTTCTACGAGCAGTACTTC
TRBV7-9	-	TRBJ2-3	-	CASTFLSPSTDTQYF	TGTGCCAGCACCTTCCTTTCCCCCAGCACAGATACGCAGTATTTT
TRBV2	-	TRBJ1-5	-	CASSEALLGISNQPQHF	TGTGCCAGCAGTGAAGCGCTTCTGGGGATAAGCAATCAGCCCCAGCATTTT
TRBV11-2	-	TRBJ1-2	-	CASSPDRTGTYTF	TGTGCCAGCAGCCCCGACAGAACCGGGACCTACACCTTC
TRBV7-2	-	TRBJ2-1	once	CASSQALGSLYNEQFF	TGTGCCAGCAGCCAAGCACTCGGGAGTCTTTACAATGAGCAGTTCTTC
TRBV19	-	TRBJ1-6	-	CASTLGHFRVSPLHF	TGTGCCAGTACCTTAGGACACTTCCGGGTTTCACCCCTCCACTTT
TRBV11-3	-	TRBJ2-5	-	CASSLGPETQYF	TGTGCCAGCAGCTTAGGGCCAGAGACCCAGTACTTC
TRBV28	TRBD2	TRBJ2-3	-	CASSSSTGTIGSDTQYF	TGTGCCAGCAGCTCTTCAACCGGGACTATCGGATCAGATACGCAGTATTTT
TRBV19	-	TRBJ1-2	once	CASSTPSGKFGYTF	TGTGCCAGTAGCACCCCCTCAGGGAAGTTTGGCTACACCTTC
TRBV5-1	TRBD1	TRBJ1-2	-	CASSQTGGLNYGYTF	TGCGCCAGCAGCCAGACAGGGGGCCTAAACTATGGCTACACCTTC
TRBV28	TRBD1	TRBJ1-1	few	CASSFIRTKGQHQNRESDTEAFF	TGTGCCAGCAGTTTTATCCGGACCAAGGGACAGCATCAGAACCGGGAGTCTGACACTGAAGCTTTCTTT
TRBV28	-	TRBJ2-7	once	CASTIPGTNEQYF	TGTGCCAGCACCATACCGGGAACCAACGAGCAGTACTTC
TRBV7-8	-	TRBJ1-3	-	CASSLVQDYSGNTIYF	TGTGCCAGCAGCTTAGTGCAGGACTACTCTGGAAACACCATATATTTT
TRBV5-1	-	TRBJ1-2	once	CASSLDGPYGYTF	TGCGCCAGCAGCTTGGACGGACCTTATGGCTACACCTTC
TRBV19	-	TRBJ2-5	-	CASSVAAYQETQYF	TGTGCCAGTAGTGTAGCGGCGTACCAAGAGACCCAGTACTTC